This is a list of T cell receptor beta chains from one sample in a study of T cells in Graves' hyperthyroidism and ophthalmopathy. TCRdb reprocessed the multiplex PCR reads with MiXCR, giving one entry per CDR3 protein. Of 400,000 to 500,000 distinct CDR3 sequences listed, roughly 14% are singletons. What was sequenced was blood. The receptors were sampled from a man between 18 and 29 years old with Graves' ophthalmopathy. The CDR3 runs from the conserved cysteine through the conserved F or W. D genes are given only for firm matches.

v_gene,j_gene,d_gene,CDR3aa
TRBV18,TRBJ2-1,TRBD2,CASSPLTSGRLNEQFF
TRBV7-3,TRBJ1-6,NA,CASSSGWNSPLHF
TRBV5-1,TRBJ2-3,TRBD2,CASSFGGGIDTQYF
TRBV6-1,TRBJ1-1,NA,CASRLTDTEAFF
TRBV6-5,TRBJ1-2,NA,CASSYSPGNAYGYTF
TRBV7-9,TRBJ1-2,NA,CASSLGGSQANYGYTF
TRBV4-1,TRBJ2-5,NA,CASSQEQGTAQETQYF
TRBV24-1,TRBJ1-2,NA,CATSRSQGNYGYTF
TRBV19,TRBJ2-1,NA,CASSRQEAVGNEQFF
TRBV7-9,TRBJ1-2,NA,CASSPLPYGYTF
TRBV12-3/TRBV12-4,TRBJ2-2,NA,CASSLHTRSLAGELFF
TRBV7-9,TRBJ1-2,NA,CASSLGQASRDGYTF
TRBV12-3/TRBV12-4,TRBJ2-5,TRBD2,CASRPGLAGTTYQETQYF
TRBV2,TRBJ2-3,NA,CASSAGTRLLVTQYF
TRBV12-3/TRBV12-4,TRBJ1-2,NA,CASSQAGLGYTF
TRBV30,TRBJ1-6,NA,CAWSVPGTAGTPLHF
TRBV27,TRBJ2-3,NA,CASALRGYTDTQYF
TRBV6-1,TRBJ2-2,TRBD1,CASSVDRGGLFF
TRBV12-3/TRBV12-4,TRBJ2-1,NA,CASSFREGLPDEQFF
TRBV12-3/TRBV12-4,TRBJ1-2,NA,CASSFQADYGYTF
TRBV12-5,TRBJ2-7,TRBD1,CASGSGQGYEQYF
TRBV5-1,TRBJ1-4,TRBD1,CASSSSGTAGEKLFF
TRBV27,TRBJ1-5,NA,CASHRDPDNQPQHF
TRBV5-1,TRBJ2-5,TRBD1,CASSLTGEFWETQYF
TRBV30,TRBJ1-3,NA,CASRGRLLSGNTIYF
TRBV2,TRBJ1-1,NA,CASKGQGWRNTEAFF
TRBV20-1,TRBJ1-6,NA,CSACSPLHF
TRBV20-1,TRBJ2-1,TRBD1,CSARVAGTGSNEQFF
TRBV27,TRBJ1-5,NA,CASSPAGAVWQPQHF
TRBV10-1,TRBJ2-3,NA,CASGDPLGGDTQYF
TRBV9,TRBJ2-5,TRBD1,CASSWDRVPQETQYF
TRBV6-2/TRBV6-3,TRBJ2-7,TRBD2,CASSLPSSGRFNEQYF
TRBV10-1,TRBJ2-1,NA,CASSESGNPYNEQFF
TRBV29-1,TRBJ1-2,NA,CSVEGSFYGYTF
TRBV20-1,TRBJ2-7,NA,CSARSLPGHYEQYF
TRBV19,TRBJ1-2,NA,CASRLVLRDGYTF
TRBV27,TRBJ2-1,NA,CASSFSRERNEQFF
TRBV7-3,TRBJ2-3,TRBD2,CASSLAGGVSDTQYF
TRBV5-1,TRBJ2-7,TRBD2,CASTGTSGSSEQYF
TRBV20-1,TRBJ2-7,TRBD1,CSAGRTGGPREQYF